This T cell receptor beta chain was sequenced in a study of response to subunit inactivated influenza vaccine. TCRdb re-called the RT-PCR reads with MiXCR, one entry per CDR3 protein. The sample has just over 300,000 distinct CDR3 sequences; about 20% are singletons. V trimming: 1 base; J trimming: 4 bases; junction bases outside the gene matches: 4. This CDR3 is 15 amino acids long. Germline values: CDR1 SGHAT, CDR2 FQNNGV. Regarding the study as a whole: The study's authors posited that every seasonal influenza vaccination enlists few new T cells.

This clonotype was counted only a few times. Its antigen is not known. The chain employs TRBV11-2 and TRBJ2-5; TRBD2 matches 9 bases. This sample comprised PBMCs from blood, obtained roughly 20 months after vaccination. The TCR comes from a man between 50 and 69 years old who received an inactivated influenza vaccine. The CDR3 loop reads CASSLGPSGAETQYF. The CDR3 coding sequence is TGTGCCAGCAGCTTAGGTCCTAGCGGGGCAGAGACCCAGTACTTC.